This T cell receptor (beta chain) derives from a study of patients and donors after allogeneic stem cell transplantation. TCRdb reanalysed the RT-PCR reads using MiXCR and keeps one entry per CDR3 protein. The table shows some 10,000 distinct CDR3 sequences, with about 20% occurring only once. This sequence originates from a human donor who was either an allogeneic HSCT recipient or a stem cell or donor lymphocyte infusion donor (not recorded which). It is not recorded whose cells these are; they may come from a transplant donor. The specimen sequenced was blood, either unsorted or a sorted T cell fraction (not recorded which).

Written as DNA, the CDR3 is TGTGCCTGGAAAAACAAACAGGGGGTTAACGAGCAGTACTTC. Amino acid sequence: CAWKNKQGVNEQYF. The rearrangement joins TRBV30 to TRBJ2-7; 8 bases agree with TRBD1. Germline CDR1 GTSNPN, CDR2 SVGIG (reference sequence). This CDR3 contains 14 residues. With 4 bases clipped from V and 5 bases from J, the junction kept 10 bases outside the gene matches. Full variable domain (missing parts from reference TRBV30 and TRBJ2-7): SQTIHQWPATLVQPVGSPLSLECTVEGTSNPNLYWYRQAAGRGLQLLFYSVGIGQISSEVPQNLSASRPQDRQFILSSKKLLLSDSGFYLCAWKNKQGVNEQYFGPGTRLTVT.